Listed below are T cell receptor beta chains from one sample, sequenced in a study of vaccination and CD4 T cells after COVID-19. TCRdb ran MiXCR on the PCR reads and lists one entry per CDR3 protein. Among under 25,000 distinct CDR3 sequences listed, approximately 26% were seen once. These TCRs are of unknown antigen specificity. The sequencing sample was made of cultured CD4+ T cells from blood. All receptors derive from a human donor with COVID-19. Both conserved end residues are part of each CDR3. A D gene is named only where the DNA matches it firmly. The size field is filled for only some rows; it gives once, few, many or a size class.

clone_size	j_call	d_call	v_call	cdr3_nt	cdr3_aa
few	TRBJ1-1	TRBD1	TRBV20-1	TGCAGTGCTCAAGCTTTGGGACAGGGGAACACTGAAGCTTTCTTT	CSAQALGQGNTEAFF
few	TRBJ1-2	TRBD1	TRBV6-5	TGTGCCAGCAGTTACAGACCCGCACAGGGGGATGGCTACACCTTC	CASSYRPAQGDGYTF
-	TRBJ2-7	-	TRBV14	TGTGCCAGCAGCCAAGGTTGGCCGCACCCCTACGAGCAGTACTTC	CASSQGWPHPYEQYF
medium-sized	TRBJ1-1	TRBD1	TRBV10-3	TGTGCCATCAGTGAGTCGGGGCAGGGGGACCTGGGGGCTTTCTTT	CAISESGQGDLGAFF
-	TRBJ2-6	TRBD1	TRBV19	TGTGCCAGTAGGACAGGGGGCCTTGGGGCCAACGTCCTGACTTTC	CASRTGGLGANVLTF
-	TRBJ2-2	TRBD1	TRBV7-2	TGTGCCAGCAGCTCAGGACAGGGGATATCCGGGGAGCTGTTTTTT	CASSSGQGISGELFF
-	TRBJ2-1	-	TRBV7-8	TGTGCCAGCAGCTTAGCGGGGGGGCCGGTCGTTTTCTTGTTCTTC	CASSLAGGPVVFLFF
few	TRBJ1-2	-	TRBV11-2	TGTGCCAGCAGCTTAGTGTCAGGAAGGGATGGCTACACCTTC	CASSLVSGRDGYTF
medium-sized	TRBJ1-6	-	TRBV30	TGTGCCTGGACCCCGGGGGGGAGCTCCTATAATTCACCCCTCCACTTT	CAWTPGGSSYNSPLHF
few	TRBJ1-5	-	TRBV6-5	TGTGCCAGCAGTTACTCCTTCTCCAGCCCCCAGCATTTT	CASSYSFSSPQHF
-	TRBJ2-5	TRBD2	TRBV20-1	TGCAGTGCTCAGGGACTAGCGGGAGAAGAGACCCAGTACTTC	CSAQGLAGEETQYF
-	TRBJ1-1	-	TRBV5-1	TGCGCCAGCAGGCCCAGGGGAGGGACTGAAGCTTTCTTT	CASRPRGGTEAFF
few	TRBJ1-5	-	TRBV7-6	TGTGCCAGCAGCTTAGCAGGGCCAGGGCAGCCCCAGCATTTT	CASSLAGPGQPQHF
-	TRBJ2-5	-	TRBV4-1	TGCGCCAGCAGCCTCACAGCCAACGGGCAAGAGACCCAGTACTTC	CASSLTANGQETQYF
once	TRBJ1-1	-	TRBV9	TGTGCCAGCAGCGTAGGGGGGGGGACTGGCACTGAAGCTTTCTTT	CASSVGGGTGTEAFF
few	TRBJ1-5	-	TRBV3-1	TGTGCCAGCAGCCAAGATTTAAGCAATCAGCCCCAGCATTTT	CASSQDLSNQPQHF
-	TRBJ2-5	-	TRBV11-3	TGTGCCAGCAGCTCACTTCGAGGGGGGCAAAAGGGAGAGACCCAGTACTTC	CASSSLRGGQKGETQYF
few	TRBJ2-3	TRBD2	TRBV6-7	TGTGCCAGCAGCCTAACTAGCGGGGGCACAGATACGCAGTATTTT	CASSLTSGGTDTQYF
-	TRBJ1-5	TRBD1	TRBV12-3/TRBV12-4	TGTGCCAGCGGCGGGACAGGGACCCGCAATCAGCCCCAGCATTTT	CASGGTGTRNQPQHF
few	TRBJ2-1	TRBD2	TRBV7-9	TGTGCCAGCAGCTTTTTTAGCGGGGGGCCCAATGAGCAGTTCTTC	CASSFFSGGPNEQFF
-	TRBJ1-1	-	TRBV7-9	TGTGCCAGCAGCCGGGGGGCGAACACTGAAGCTTTCTTT	CASSRGANTEAFF
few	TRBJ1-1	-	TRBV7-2	TGTGCCAGCAGCGAAACAGGGATCACTGAAGCTTTCTTT	CASSETGITEAFF
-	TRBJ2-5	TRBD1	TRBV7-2	TGTGCCAGCAGCTTAGACAGGGGGCGAGAGGGGACCCAGTACTTC	CASSLDRGREGTQYF
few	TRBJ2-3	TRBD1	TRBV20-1	TGCAGTGCTAAAAGACAGGGGCCAGATACGCAGTATTTT	CSAKRQGPDTQYF
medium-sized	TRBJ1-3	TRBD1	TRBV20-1	TGCAGTGCTAGGCGGGGGACAGGGGGCAATGGAAACACCATATATTTT	CSARRGTGGNGNTIYF
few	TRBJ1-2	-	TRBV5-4	TGTGCCAGCAGCTTGGGACAGCACTATGGCTACACCTTC	CASSLGQHYGYTF
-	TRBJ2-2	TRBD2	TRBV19	TGTGCCAGTAGTACGACGACTAGCGGGGGGCCCGGGTCGGAGCTGTTTTTT	CASSTTTSGGPGSELFF
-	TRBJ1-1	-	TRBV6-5	TGTGCCAGCAGTTACTCCAGGGGCGTGGGTACTGAAGCTTTCTTT	CASSYSRGVGTEAFF
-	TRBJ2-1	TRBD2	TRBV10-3	TGTGCCATCAGTGAGGCGGGGGTTTCCTACAATGAGCAGTTCTTC	CAISEAGVSYNEQFF
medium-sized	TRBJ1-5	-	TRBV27	TGTGCCAGCAGTCCTATGCAAGACCGAGGGCCAGCCCAGCATTTT	CASSPMQDRGPAQHF
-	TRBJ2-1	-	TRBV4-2	TGTGCCAGCAGCCCTACCGGGGCGAACTCCTACAATGAGCAGTTCTTC	CASSPTGANSYNEQFF
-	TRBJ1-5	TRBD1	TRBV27	TGTGCCAGCAGTTTATGGGTCTTGCCGGGACAGAGTTCCAATCAGCCCCAGCATTTT	CASSLWVLPGQSSNQPQHF
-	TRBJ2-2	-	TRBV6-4	TGTGCCAGTAAGGAACAGGAGAACACCGGGGAGCTGTTTTTT	CASKEQENTGELFF
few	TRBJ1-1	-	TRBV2	TGTGCCAGCGGGGTGAACACTGAAGCTTTCTTT	CASGVNTEAFF
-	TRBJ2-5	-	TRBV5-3	TGTGCCAGAAGCGCAAGGCACGGACCAAAGACCCAGTACTTC	CARSARHGPKTQYF
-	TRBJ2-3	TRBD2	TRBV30	TGTGCCGTCGGTGGCGGGGGGGCCACAGATACGCAGTATTTT	CAVGGGGATDTQYF
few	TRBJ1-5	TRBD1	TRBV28	TGTGCCAGCAGCCTCATGACAGGGAGAATTCAGCCCCAGCATTTT	CASSLMTGRIQPQHF
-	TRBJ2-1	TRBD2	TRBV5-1	TGCGCCAGCAGCGCCCGACTAGCGGGGGCCGGTGAGCAGTTCTTC	CASSARLAGAGEQFF
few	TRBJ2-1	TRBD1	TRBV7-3	TGTGCCAGCAGCTTGGACAGGGGAAGGCACAATGAGCAGTTCTTC	CASSLDRGRHNEQFF
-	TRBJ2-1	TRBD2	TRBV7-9	TGTGCCAGCAGTCATAGCGGGGGGGCCTACAATGAGCAGTTCTTC	CASSHSGGAYNEQFF
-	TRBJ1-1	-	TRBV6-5	TGTGCCAGCAGTTACTCCCCGGGTTTGTCCCGAAAAAACACTGAAGCTTTCTTT	CASSYSPGLSRKNTEAFF
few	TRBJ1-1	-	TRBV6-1	TGTGCCAGCAGCCGGGACGGTGAAGCTTTCTTT	CASSRDGEAFF
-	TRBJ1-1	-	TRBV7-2	TGTGCCAGCAGCTTACCCCGGGGGACCTCGGGCACTGAAGCTTTCTTT	CASSLPRGTSGTEAFF
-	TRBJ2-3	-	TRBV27	TGTGCCAGCAGGCCAGGGACACGCGATACGCAGTATTTT	CASRPGTRDTQYF
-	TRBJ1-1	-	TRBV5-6	TGTGCCAGCAGCCAAGCAGGGATCACTGAAGCTTTCTTT	CASSQAGITEAFF
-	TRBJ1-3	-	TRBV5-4	TGTGCCAGCAGCTTGCTTGGGGGAGGTCACTCTGGAAACACCATATATTTT	CASSLLGGGHSGNTIYF
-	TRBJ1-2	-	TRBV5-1	TGCGCCAGCTCTCCCCCAGCCCCGGGGGGCTACACCTTC	CASSPPAPGGYTF
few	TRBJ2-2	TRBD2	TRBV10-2	TGCGCCAGCAGGACTAGCGGGGGGGCGAACACCGGGGAGCTGTTTTTT	CASRTSGGANTGELFF
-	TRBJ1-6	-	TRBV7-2	TGTGCCAGCAGCTTATCAGAGAACTATAATTCACCCCTCCACTTT	CASSLSENYNSPLHF
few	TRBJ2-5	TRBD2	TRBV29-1	TGCAGCGTTGAGGGGACTAGCGGGGAAGAGACCCAGTACTTC	CSVEGTSGEETQYF
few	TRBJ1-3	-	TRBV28	TGTGCCAGCAGTCCTGCAAGTAGCTCTGGAAACACCATATATTTT	CASSPASSSGNTIYF
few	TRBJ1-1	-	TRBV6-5	TGTGCCAGCAGTTTACAGGGATTCGGCACTGAAGCTTTCTTT	CASSLQGFGTEAFF
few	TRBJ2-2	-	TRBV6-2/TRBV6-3	TGTGCCAGCAGTTACTCATCCCCAGACGGGGAGCTGTTTTTT	CASSYSSPDGELFF
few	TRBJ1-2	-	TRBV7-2	TGTGCCAGCAGCTTAATGGACAGAAAGGGTGGCTACACCTTC	CASSLMDRKGGYTF
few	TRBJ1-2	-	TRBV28	TGTGCCAGCAGAACATTGTATGGCTACACCTTC	CASRTLYGYTF